The present T cell receptor beta chain was sequenced within a study of CD8 T cells in ankylosing spondylitis. TCR beta libraries were made by quantitative 5'-RACE with molecular barcodes. TCRdb reanalysed the 5' RACE reads using MiXCR and keeps one entry per CDR3 protein. The table lists around 340,000 distinct CDR3 sequences, roughly 15% of them singletons. Points from the study as a whole: There was a TCR beta motif, made of several highly homologous variants, that appeared characteristic of ankylosing spondylitis blood.

This clonotype was counted at least ten times. Its antigen is as yet unknown. The receptor comes from a male donor with ankylosing spondylitis or in good health (not recorded which). The sample comprised blood, either unsorted or a sorted T cell fraction (not recorded which).

CDR3 in amino acids: CASSLQGRSNQPQHF. The CDR3 bases are TGTGCCAGCAGCTTACAGGGGAGAAGCAATCAGCCCCAGCATTTT. This chain connects TRBV7-2 to TRBJ1-5; the D gene is possibly TRBD1 (6 bases). The V gene's germline CDR1 is SGHTA and CDR2 FQGNSA. The V end was cut by 2 bases, the J end by 1 base, with 9 bases between. The CDR3 extends over 15 amino acids.